The entry below gives a single T cell receptor beta chain sequence along with its context. Other DNA sequences of this sample code for an identical CDR3. Germline CDR1 and CDR2: SGHAT and FQNNGV. The CDR3 runs to 13 residues. Between the trimmed V and J ends, which lost 1 base and 8 bases, there was a span of 11 bases. This entry belongs to a study of blood T cell repertoires in COVID-19. At the level of the study: Samples taken during acute and convalescent COVID-19 were collected in the United States, Italy and Spain. PBMCs, B-cell-depleted T cells, or T cells were the source of the cDNA or gDNA that made up the material.

Data came from immunoSEQ multiplex PCR; TCRdb stores just in-frame clones and leaves some out. The sample carries 300,000 or so clones, around 89% recorded once. The V call is TRBV11-2, the J call TRBJ2-5; D unresolved. Sequencing was done on a sample of peripheral blood. This receptor was taken from a middle-aged woman with acute or convalescent COVID-19. In DNA, the CDR3 is TGTGCCAGCAGCTTAGGGCCCGGAGAAACCCAGTACTTC. Translation gives CASSLGPGETQYF.